This is a list of T cell receptor beta chains from one sample in a study of chemoradiotherapy in HPV16-positive cancers. TCRdb's table, derived via immunoSEQ multiplex PCR, lists solely in-frame clones and lacks some. The sample contains roughly 20,000 clones, 84% of which appear only once. The sequencing here drew on blood, taken from a patient who underwent chemoradiotherapy. These receptors were obtained from a human donor with HPV-associated anogenital cancer. Both conserved end residues are part of each CDR3. A D gene is named only where the DNA matches it firmly. The size field is filled for only some rows; it gives once, few, many or a size class.

j_call	cdr3_length	clone_size	v_call	d_call	cdr3_aa	cdr3_nt
TRBJ1-2	14	-	TRBV7-2	TRBD1	CASSPQGEAYGYTF	TGTGCCAGCAGCCCCCAGGGGGAGGCCTATGGCTACACCTTC
TRBJ1-6	13	once	TRBV4-1	-	CASSLDASSPLHF	TGCGCCAGCAGCCTAGACGCATCTTCACCCCTCCACTTT
TRBJ2-5	15	-	TRBV7-7	-	CASSPHFEQQETQYF	TGTGCTAGCAGCCCCCATTTTGAGCAGCAAGAGACCCAGTACTTC
TRBJ1-2	14	-	TRBV9	-	CASSAALNRVGYTF	TGTGCCAGCAGCGCCGCCCTAAACAGGGTGGGCTACACCTTC
TRBJ2-3	13	-	TRBV5-1	-	CASGSGSTDTQYF	TGCGCCAGCGGGAGCGGAAGCACAGATACGCAGTATTTT
TRBJ2-5	13	-	TRBV7-2	TRBD2	CASSSQRGETQYF	TGTGCCAGCAGCTCCCAGCGGGGGGAGACCCAGTACTTC
TRBJ1-5	15	-	TRBV4-1	-	CASSQDWSSYQPQHF	TGCGCCAGCAGCCAAGATTGGTCCAGCTATCAGCCCCAGCATTTT
TRBJ1-1	13	-	TRBV18	-	CASSPSGKPEAFF	TGTGCCAGCTCACCATCGGGGAAGCCTGAAGCTTTCTTT
TRBJ1-1	13	-	TRBV9	-	CASSDQAGTEAFF	TGTGCCAGCAGCGATCAGGCAGGGACTGAAGCTTTCTTT
TRBJ1-1	14	-	TRBV27	-	CASRAGTMNTEAFF	TGTGCCAGCCGGGCAGGGACCATGAACACTGAAGCTTTCTTT
TRBJ1-3	16	-	TRBV28	-	CASSLAGQISGNTIYF	TGTGCCAGCAGTTTGGCGGGGCAAATCTCTGGAAACACCATATATTTT
TRBJ1-1	19	once	TRBV5-4	TRBD1	CASSLAVTSWGQGDTEAFF	TGTGCCAGCAGCCTGGCGGTAACGTCTTGGGGACAGGGGGACACTGAAGCTTTCTTT
TRBJ2-5	15	once	TRBV6-1	-	CASSEFLRYQETQYF	TGTGCCAGCAGTGAATTCTTGCGGTACCAAGAGACCCAGTACTTC
TRBJ2-7	12	-	TRBV10-1	TRBD1	CASSGTGGEQYF	TGCGCCAGCAGCGGGACAGGGGGCGAGCAGTACTTC
TRBJ2-7	12	-	TRBV11-2	-	CASSLDGHEQYF	TGTGCCAGCAGCTTAGATGGCCACGAGCAGTACTTC
TRBJ2-1	16	-	TRBV11-2	TRBD2	CASSSLSGGSYNEQFF	TGTGCCAGCAGCTCGCTTTCGGGGGGTTCCTACAATGAGCAGTTCTTC
TRBJ2-3	16	-	TRBV11-2	TRBD2	CASSATSGVTTDTQYF	TGTGCCAGCAGCGCTACTAGCGGGGTTACCACAGATACGCAGTATTTT
TRBJ1-5	16	-	TRBV19	TRBD1	CASSTRQQGDNQPQHF	TGTGCCAGTAGTACGAGACAACAGGGGGACAATCAGCCCCAGCATTTT
TRBJ1-5	14	-	TRBV7-9	TRBD1	CASSGTGEEQPQHF	TGTGCCAGCAGCGGGACAGGGGAGGAACAGCCCCAGCATTTT
TRBJ1-1	13	-	TRBV5-1	-	CASSSTGNTEAFF	TGCGCCAGCAGCTCTACAGGGAACACTGAAGCTTTCTTT
TRBJ1-5	16	-	TRBV5-1	TRBD1	CASSFGGQGTNQPQHF	TGCGCCAGCAGCTTTGGCGGACAGGGTACCAATCAGCCCCAGCATTTT
TRBJ2-2	16	-	TRBV18	TRBD1	CASSPSRGTGTGELFF	TGTGCCAGCTCACCCTCCAGGGGGACGGGCACCGGGGAGCTGTTTTTT
TRBJ1-5	15	once	TRBV9	-	CASSVAGDSNQPQHF	TGTGCCAGCAGCGTAGCAGGAGACAGCAATCAGCCCCAGCATTTT
TRBJ1-1	14	-	TRBV5-1	-	CASSLIQGNTEAFF	TGCGCCAGCAGTTTGATACAGGGTAACACTGAAGCTTTCTTT
TRBJ1-6	16	-	TRBV11-1	-	CASSLGGGERNSPLHF	TGTGCCAGCAGCTTAGGCGGGGGCGAGAGGAATTCACCCCTCCACTTT
TRBJ1-1	15	few	TRBV9	-	CASSVAETASPRAFF	TGTGCCAGCAGCGTAGCTGAGACAGCGTCCCCCCGGGCTTTCTTT
TRBJ1-1	15	-	TRBV11-2	TRBD1	CASSLQDRTNTEAFF	TGTGCCAGCAGCTTACAGGACAGGACGAACACTGAAGCTTTCTTT
TRBJ2-7	16	-	TRBV28	TRBD2	CASSWAGGDASYEQYF	TGTGCCAGCAGTTGGGCGGGGGGCGACGCTTCCTACGAGCAGTACTTC
TRBJ1-1	17	-	TRBV18	-	CASSPAAGEVGGTEAFF	TGTGCCAGCTCACCCGCGGCAGGGGAAGTTGGAGGCACTGAAGCTTTCTTT
TRBJ2-2	12	-	TRBV11-3	-	CASSSPGGELFF	TGTGCCAGCAGCTCCCCTGGCGGGGAGCTGTTTTTT
TRBJ1-1	15	-	TRBV2	-	CASSPWEVRDTEAFF	TGTGCCAGCAGCCCCTGGGAGGTTCGGGACACTGAAGCTTTCTTT